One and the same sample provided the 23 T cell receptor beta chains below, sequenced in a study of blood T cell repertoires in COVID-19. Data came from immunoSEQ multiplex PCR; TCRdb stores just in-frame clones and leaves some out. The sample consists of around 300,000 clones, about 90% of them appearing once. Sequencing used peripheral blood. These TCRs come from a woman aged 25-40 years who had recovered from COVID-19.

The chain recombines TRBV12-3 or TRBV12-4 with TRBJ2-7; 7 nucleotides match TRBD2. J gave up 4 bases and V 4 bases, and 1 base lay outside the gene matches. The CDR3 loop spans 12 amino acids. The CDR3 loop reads CASSSGGYEQYF. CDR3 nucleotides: TGTGCCAGCAGTTCGGGGGGATACGAGCAGTACTTC.

The chain's CDR3 is CASSQDRMYTF. Here the CDR3 DNA reads TGCGCCAGCAGCCAAGACAGGATGTACACCTTC. V gene TRBV4-1 combines with J gene TRBJ1-2; no firm D call. Looked up from germline, CDR1 is MGHRA and CDR2 is YSYEKL. The CDR3 has 11 residues. V lost 0 bases, J lost 11 bases, and 7 bases lay in between.

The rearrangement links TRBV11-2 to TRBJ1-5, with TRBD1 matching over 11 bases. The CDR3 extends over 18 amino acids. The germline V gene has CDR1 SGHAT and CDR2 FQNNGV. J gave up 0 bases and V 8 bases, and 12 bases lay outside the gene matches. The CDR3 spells CASRGGTGGSDSNQPQHF. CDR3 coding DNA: TGTGCCAGCCGGGGCGGGACAGGGGGAAGTGATAGCAATCAGCCCCAGCATTTT.

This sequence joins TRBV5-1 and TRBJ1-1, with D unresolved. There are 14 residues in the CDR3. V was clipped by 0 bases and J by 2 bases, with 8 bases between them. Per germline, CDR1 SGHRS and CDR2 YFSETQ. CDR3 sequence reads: CASSLDGANTEAFF. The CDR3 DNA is TGCGCCAGCAGCTTGGATGGAGCAAACACTGAAGCTTTCTTT.

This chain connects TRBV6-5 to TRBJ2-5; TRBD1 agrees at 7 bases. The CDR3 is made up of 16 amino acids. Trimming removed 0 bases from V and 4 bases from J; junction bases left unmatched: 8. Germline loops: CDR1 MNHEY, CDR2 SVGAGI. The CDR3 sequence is CASSYSTGVIGETQYF. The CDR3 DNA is TGTGCCAGCAGTTACTCCACAGGGGTGATCGGAGAGACCCAGTACTTC.

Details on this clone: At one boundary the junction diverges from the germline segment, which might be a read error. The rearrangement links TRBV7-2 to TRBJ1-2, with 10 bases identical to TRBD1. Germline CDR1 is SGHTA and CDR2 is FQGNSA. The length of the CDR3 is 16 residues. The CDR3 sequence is CASSLRQGALSLWVDF. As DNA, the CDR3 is TGTGCCAGCAGCTTGAGACAGGGGGCGCTGAGTCTTTGGGTTGACTTC.

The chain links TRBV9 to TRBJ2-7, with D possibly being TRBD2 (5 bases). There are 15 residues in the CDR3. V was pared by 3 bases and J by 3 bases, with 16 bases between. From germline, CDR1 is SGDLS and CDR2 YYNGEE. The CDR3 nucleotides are TGTGCCAGCAGCGGGGGAGTAGATTTCGACTACGAGCAGTACTTC. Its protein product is CASSGGVDFDYEQYF. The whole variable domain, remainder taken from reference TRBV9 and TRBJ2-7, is DSGVTQTPKHLITATGQRVTLRCSPRSGDLSVYWYQQSLDQGLQFLIQYYNGEERAKGNILERFSAQQFPDLHSELNLSSLELGDSALYFCASSGGVDFDYEQYFGPGTRLTVT.

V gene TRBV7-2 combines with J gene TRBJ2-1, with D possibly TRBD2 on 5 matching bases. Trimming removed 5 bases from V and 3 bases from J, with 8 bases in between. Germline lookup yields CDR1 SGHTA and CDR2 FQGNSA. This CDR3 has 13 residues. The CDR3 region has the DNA TGTGCCAGCAGCCCCGGGAACTACAATGAGCAGTTCTTC. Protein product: CASSPGNYNEQFF.

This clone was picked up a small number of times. The CDR3 DNA reads as TGTGCCAGCAGTTTCGGGACTCCGCCTGAGCAGTTCTTC. This translates into CASSFGTPPEQFF. The chain uses TRBV12-3 or TRBV12-4 and TRBJ2-1; D is possibly TRBD2 (6 bases). CDR3 length: 13 amino acids. Trimming stripped 3 bases from V and 9 bases from J, with 12 bases between.

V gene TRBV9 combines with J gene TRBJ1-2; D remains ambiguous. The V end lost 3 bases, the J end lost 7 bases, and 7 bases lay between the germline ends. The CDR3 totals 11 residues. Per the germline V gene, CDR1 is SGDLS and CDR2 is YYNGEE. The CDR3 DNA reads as TGTGCCAGCAGCGGGTTCGGTGGCTACACCTTC. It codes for CASSGFGGYTF. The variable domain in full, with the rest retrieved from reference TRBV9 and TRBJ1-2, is DSGVTQTPKHLITATGQRVTLRCSPRSGDLSVYWYQQSLDQGLQFLIQYYNGEERAKGNILERFSAQQFPDLHSELNLSSLELGDSALYFCASSGFGGYTFGSGTRLTVV.

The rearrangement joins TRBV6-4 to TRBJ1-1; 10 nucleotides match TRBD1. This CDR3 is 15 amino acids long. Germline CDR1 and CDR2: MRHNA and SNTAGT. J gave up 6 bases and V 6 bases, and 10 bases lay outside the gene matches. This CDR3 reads CASRRQTGGHSEAFF. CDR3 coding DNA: TGTGCCAGCAGGAGACAGACAGGGGGCCACTCTGAAGCTTTCTTT.

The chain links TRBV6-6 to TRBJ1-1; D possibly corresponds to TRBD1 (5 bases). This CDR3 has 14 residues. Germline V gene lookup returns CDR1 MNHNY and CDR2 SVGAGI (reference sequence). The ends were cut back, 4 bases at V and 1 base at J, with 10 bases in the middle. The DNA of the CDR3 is TGTGCCAGCAGTTTCGGGACTGCGAACACTGAAGCTTTCTTT. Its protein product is CASSFGTANTEAFF.

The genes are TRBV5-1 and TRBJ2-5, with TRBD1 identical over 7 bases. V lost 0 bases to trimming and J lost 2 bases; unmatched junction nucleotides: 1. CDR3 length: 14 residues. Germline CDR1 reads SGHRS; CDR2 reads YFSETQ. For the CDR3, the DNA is TGCGCCAGCAGCTTGGCGGGACAGCAAGAGACCCAGTACTTC. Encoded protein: CASSLAGQQETQYF.

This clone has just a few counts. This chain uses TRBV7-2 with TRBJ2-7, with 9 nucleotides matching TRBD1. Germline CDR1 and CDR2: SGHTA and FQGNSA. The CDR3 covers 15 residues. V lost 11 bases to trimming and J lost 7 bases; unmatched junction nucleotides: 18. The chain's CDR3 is CASHSGGQGLLEQYF. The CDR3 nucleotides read TGTGCCTCCCACTCTGGGGGACAGGGATTGTTAGAGCAGTACTTC.

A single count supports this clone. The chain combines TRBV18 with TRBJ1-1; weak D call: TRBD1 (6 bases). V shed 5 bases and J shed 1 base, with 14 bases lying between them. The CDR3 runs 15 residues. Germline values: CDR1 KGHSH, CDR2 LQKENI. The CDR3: CASSDTGNRNTEAFF. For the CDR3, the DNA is TGTGCCAGCTCAGACACAGGGAATCGGAACACTGAAGCTTTCTTT.

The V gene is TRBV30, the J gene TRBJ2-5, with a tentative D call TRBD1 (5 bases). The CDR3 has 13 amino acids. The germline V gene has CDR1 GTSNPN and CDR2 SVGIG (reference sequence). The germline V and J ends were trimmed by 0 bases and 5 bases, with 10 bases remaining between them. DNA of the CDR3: TGTGCCTGGAGTGTAAGGGGTTCGGAGACCCAGTACTTC. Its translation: CAWSVRGSETQYF.

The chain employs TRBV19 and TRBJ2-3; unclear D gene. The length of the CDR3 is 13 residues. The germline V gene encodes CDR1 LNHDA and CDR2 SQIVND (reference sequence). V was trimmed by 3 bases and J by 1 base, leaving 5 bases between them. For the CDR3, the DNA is TGTGCCAGTAGTATCCAGGGCACAGATACGCAGTATTTT. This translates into CASSIQGTDTQYF.

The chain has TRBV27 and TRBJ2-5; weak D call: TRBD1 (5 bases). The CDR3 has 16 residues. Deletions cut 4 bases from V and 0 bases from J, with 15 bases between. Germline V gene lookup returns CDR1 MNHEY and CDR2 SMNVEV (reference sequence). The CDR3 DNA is TGTGCCAGCAGTTACCAGGGATCCCAGTACCAAGAGACCCAGTACTTC. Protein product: CASSYQGSQYQETQYF.

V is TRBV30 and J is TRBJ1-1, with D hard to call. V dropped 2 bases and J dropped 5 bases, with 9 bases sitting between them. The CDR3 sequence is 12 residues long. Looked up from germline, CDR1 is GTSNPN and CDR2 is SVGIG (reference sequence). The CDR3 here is CAWSPWATEAFF. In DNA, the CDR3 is TGTGCCTGGAGTCCATGGGCGACTGAAGCTTTCTTT.

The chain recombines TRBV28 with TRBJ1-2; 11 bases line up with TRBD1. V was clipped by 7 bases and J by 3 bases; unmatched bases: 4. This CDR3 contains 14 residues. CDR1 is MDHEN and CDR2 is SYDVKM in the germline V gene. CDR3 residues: CASTPGQGDYGYTF. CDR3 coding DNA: TGTGCCAGCACTCCGGGACAGGGGGACTATGGCTACACCTTC.

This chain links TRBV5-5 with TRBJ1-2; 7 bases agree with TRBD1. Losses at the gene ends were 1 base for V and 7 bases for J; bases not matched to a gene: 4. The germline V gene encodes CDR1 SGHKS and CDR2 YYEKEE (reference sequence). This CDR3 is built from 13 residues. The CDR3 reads CASSLNRGGGYTF. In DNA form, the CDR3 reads TGTGCCAGCAGCTTGAACAGGGGAGGTGGCTACACCTTC.

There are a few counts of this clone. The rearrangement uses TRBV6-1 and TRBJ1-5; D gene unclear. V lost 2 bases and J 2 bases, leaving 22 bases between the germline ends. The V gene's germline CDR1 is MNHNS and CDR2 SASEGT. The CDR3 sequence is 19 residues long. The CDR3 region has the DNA TGTGCCAGCAGTGAACACCCGTTGGGCGTTCAAAGTGGCAATCAGCCCCAGCATTTT. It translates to CASSEHPLGVQSGNQPQHF.

This chain's CDR3 is CASSLGDRVNEQFF. CDR3 nucleotides: TGTGCCAGCAGCTTAGGGGACAGGGTCAATGAGCAGTTCTTC. This chain joins TRBV11-3 and TRBJ2-1; 9 nucleotides align to TRBD1. CDR3 length: 14 amino acids. CDR1 and CDR2 (germline): SGHNT, YENEEA. With V trimmed by 1 base and J by 6 bases, 1 base remained unmatched.